These 29 T cell receptor beta chains share one sample of origin, sequenced in a study of OX40 agonist ivuxolimab in advanced cancers. Libraries were prepared by immunoSEQ multiplex PCR; TCRdb keeps only in-frame clonotypes and omits some of them. This sample has tens of thousands of clones, with 82% found just once. The specimen comprised CD4+ or CD8+ T cells sorted from blood, sampled in a trial of the OX40 agonist ivuxolimab. Source of these receptors: an adult with an advanced solid tumor such as melanoma, head and neck, liver or kidney cancer.

The chain uses TRBV19 and TRBJ2-7; 8 nucleotides line up with TRBD1. The V gene's germline CDR1 is LNHDA and CDR2 SQIVND (reference sequence). J lost 5 bases, V lost 5 bases, and 8 bases had no gene match. This CDR3 has 14 amino acids. CDR3 residues: CASSSRTGNHEQYF. In nucleotides, the CDR3 is TGTGCCAGTAGTTCCCGGACAGGGAACCACGAGCAGTACTTC.

This clone was seen a few times. This chain links TRBV21-1 with TRBJ1-2. TRBV21-1 is listed as a pseudogene. CDR3 size: 16 residues. CDR3 DNA: TGTGCCAGCAGCAAAGCTTACACGGTTGCCTTCTATGGCTACACCTTC. It specifies CASSKAYTVAFYGYTF.

This clone showed up just a few times. The V call is TRBV14, the J call TRBJ2-1; D gene uncertain. Trimming left V 0 bases short and J 9 bases short, with 18 bases between. The length of the CDR3 is 16 residues. Germline CDR1 and CDR2: SGHDN and FVKESK. The DNA for the CDR3 is TGTGCCAGCAGCCAAGAAATAGTAGGCGTTCGGGCTGAGCAGTTCTTC. Protein: CASSQEIVGVRAEQFF.

The CDR3 nucleotides are TGTGCCAGCAGCCGAGACAGGGCCTCCTACGAGCAGTACTTC. It specifies CASSRDRASYEQYF. The rearrangement uses TRBV7-3 and TRBJ2-7; TRBD1 matches 7 bases. There are 14 residues in the CDR3. After removal of 5 bases from V and 0 bases from J, the junction contained 4 bases not matched to a gene. CDR1 is SGHTA, CDR2 FQGTGA, per germline.

In this sample, this clone turned up a few times. The chain uses TRBV11-2 and TRBJ2-7, with D hard to call. Germline CDR1 reads SGHAT; CDR2 reads FQNNGV. V lost 5 bases, J lost 7 bases, and 12 bases lay in between. The CDR3 covers 12 residues. In nucleotides, the CDR3 is TGTGCCAGCAGCCATGAGATGGGGGAGCAGTACTTC. This sequence encodes CASSHEMGEQYF.

This chain links TRBV4-3 with TRBJ1-5; a possible D gene is TRBD1 (6 bases). Looked up from germline, CDR1 is LGHNA and CDR2 is YSLEER. Trimming cost V 0 bases and J 5 bases, with 11 bases left between them. CDR3 length: 15 residues. This CDR3 reads CASSQEGRGDQPQHF. As DNA, the CDR3 is TGCGCCAGCAGCCAAGAAGGCAGGGGAGATCAGCCCCAGCATTTT.

This clone has just one count. The V gene is TRBV5-1, the J gene TRBJ2-5; 8 bases are shared with TRBD2. Germline values: CDR1 SGHRS, CDR2 YFSETQ. V lost 0 bases, J lost 3 bases, and 10 bases stayed unmatched. The CDR3 is 17 residues long. The DNA for the CDR3 is TGCGCCAGCAGCTTGGCCTGGTCGGGAGGGCCAAAAGAGACCCAGTACTTC. Translation: CASSLAWSGGPKETQYF.

This chain joins TRBV5-4 and TRBJ2-6; D gene uncertain. CDR1 SGHNT and CDR2 YYREEE come from the germline V gene (reference sequence). Trimming pared 3 bases from V and 2 bases from J, leaving 3 bases between. This CDR3 has 13 amino acids. In DNA form, the CDR3 reads TGTGCCAGCAGCTCCCCTGGGGCCAACGTCCTGACTTTC. The encoded protein is CASSSPGANVLTF. Based on the CDR3 plus reference TRBV5-4 and TRBJ2-6, the full variable domain is ETGVTQSPTHLIKTRGQQVTLRCSSQSGHNTVSWYQQALGQGPQFIFQYYREEENGRGNFPPRFSGLQFPNYSSELNVNALELDDSALYLCASSSPGANVLTFGAGSRLTVL.

V gene TRBV4-1 combines with J gene TRBJ1-5; no clear D. The CDR3 has 14 residues. CDR1 is MGHRA, CDR2 YSYEKL, per germline. The V end was cut by 5 bases, the J end by 3 bases, with 11 bases between. This CDR3 reads CASSSFLFNQPQHF. The CDR3 DNA reads TGCGCCAGCAGCTCCTTCTTATTCAATCAGCCCCAGCATTTT.

V and J are TRBV18 and TRBJ1-1; D is unresolved. CDR1 and CDR2 (germline): KGHSH, LQKENI. This CDR3 region has 16 residues. The V end was cut by 2 bases, the J end by 4 bases, with 17 bases between. In DNA form, the CDR3 reads TGTGCCAGCTCACCAGCGGCGGGGTCCGGTGTCACTGAAGCTTTCTTT. As protein: CASSPAAGSGVTEAFF.

The count of this clone is one. CDR3 nucleotides: TGCAGCGAACGGACAGCCTACAATGAGCAGTTCTTC. As protein: CSERTAYNEQFF. The chain joins TRBV29-1 to TRBJ2-1, with D perhaps matching TRBD1 (6 bases). This CDR3 has 12 amino acids. V lost 7 bases and J lost 2, with 9 bases in between. Germline values: CDR1 SQVTM, CDR2 ANQGSEA.

The chain links TRBV7-2 to TRBJ2-7; 10 bases are a match to TRBD2. Per the germline V gene, CDR1 is SGHTA and CDR2 is FQGNSA. V dropped 2 bases and J dropped 0; count of bases not matched to a gene: 7. The CDR3 totals 17 residues. The CDR3 nucleotides read TGTGCCAGCAGCTTAAGTCTAGCGGGGGCCAACTCCTACGAGCAGTACTTC. Amino acid sequence: CASSLSLAGANSYEQYF.

This clone has a single count. The chain carries TRBV5-1 and TRBJ2-5; 7 bases map to TRBD2. The CDR3 has 14 amino acids. Germline V gene sequence: CDR1 SGHRS, CDR2 YFSETQ. J gave up 5 bases and V 6 bases, and 10 bases lay outside the gene matches. The CDR3 is CASTLGGIGETQYF. The CDR3 nucleotides read TGCGCCAGCACTTTGGGAGGGATCGGGGAGACCCAGTACTTC.

The chain combines TRBV9 with TRBJ1-6, with D possibly being TRBD1 (6 bases). Germline V lookup: CDR1 SGDLS, CDR2 YYNGEE. The germline V and J ends were trimmed by 6 bases and 8 bases, with 18 bases remaining between them. The CDR3 is 15 residues long. CDR3 in DNA: TGTGCCAGCACCCCCAAGGGTAAGGGGGATTCACCCCTCCACTTT. Protein: CASTPKGKGDSPLHF.

The rearrangement joins TRBV2 to TRBJ2-7; 14 bases line up with TRBD2. J lost 1 base, V lost 8 bases, and 7 bases had no gene match. Germline V lookup: CDR1 SNHLY, CDR2 FYNNEI. The CDR3 is 16 residues long. CDR3 sequence (DNA): TGTGCCAGCCGACCCCGGACTAGCGGGGGGTCCTACGAGCAGTACTTC. Translated: CASRPRTSGGSYEQYF.

The V call is TRBV30, the J call TRBJ2-5; D is perhaps TRBD2 (6 bases). Germline values: CDR1 GTSNPN, CDR2 SVGIG (reference sequence). The ends were cut back, 4 bases at V and 5 bases at J, with 14 bases in the middle. The CDR3 runs to 13 residues. The CDR3, as DNA: TGTGCCTGGAAGGCGGAGGGGAGGGAGACCCAGTACTTC. This codes for CAWKAEGRETQYF.

The J gene is TRBJ1-1, the V gene TRBV19; TRBD1 agrees at 9 bases. Germline CDR1 reads LNHDA; CDR2 reads SQIVND (reference sequence). The CDR3 runs to 15 residues. The V gene end was trimmed by 11 bases and the J gene end by 1 base; junction bases not matched to a gene: 11. The CDR3 sequence is CACFRTGVTNTEAFF. CDR3 DNA: TGTGCCTGCTTCAGGACAGGGGTGACGAACACTGAAGCTTTCTTT. Based on the CDR3 plus reference TRBV19 and TRBJ1-1, the full variable domain is DGGITQSPKYLFRKEGQNVTLSCEQNLNHDAMYWYRQDPGQGLRLIYYSQIVNDFQKGDIAEGYSVSREKKESFPLTVTSAQKNPTAFYLCACFRTGVTNTEAFFGQGTRLTVV.

This chain uses TRBV6-5 with TRBJ2-7, with 9 bases that match TRBD1. Germline assignment: CDR1 MNHEY and CDR2 SVGAGI. This CDR3 is built from 14 residues. V lost 6 bases and J lost 2; bases outside the gene matches: 5. The CDR3 bases are TGTGCCAGCAGCAACGGACAGGGGACCTACGAGCAGTACTTC. As protein: CASSNGQGTYEQYF.

The chain is built from TRBV7-6 and TRBJ2-6; 7 bases align to TRBD1. J gave up 0 bases and V 4 bases, and 15 bases lay outside the gene matches. CDR1 is SGHVS and CDR2 is FNYEAQ in the germline V gene. The CDR3 consists of 20 residues. Here the CDR3 DNA reads TGTGCCAGCAGCTCCGCCCGGTGGGGACAGTCAAACTCTGGGGCCAACGTCCTGACTTTC. It yields the protein CASSSARWGQSNSGANVLTF.

This chain joins TRBV4-1 and TRBJ2-7; TRBD2 matches at 9 bases. The germline CDR1 and CDR2 sequences are MGHRA and YSYEKL. J gave up 1 base and V 0 bases, and 4 bases lay outside the gene matches. CDR3 length: 16 residues. As DNA, the CDR3 is TGCGCCAGCAGCCAAGAGGCTAGCGGGACTTCCTACGAGCAGTACTTC. Translating gives CASSQEASGTSYEQYF.

This rearrangement joins TRBV28 to TRBJ1-3, with a possible D match to TRBD1 (6 bases). Trimming stripped 6 bases from V and 0 bases from J, with 15 bases between. The germline V gene encodes CDR1 MDHEN and CDR2 SYDVKM. This CDR3 contains 16 residues. The CDR3 nucleotides read TGTGCCAGCAGCTGGGGAACAGGGATCTCTGGAAACACCATATATTTT. Translating it yields CASSWGTGISGNTIYF.

This chain links TRBV30 with TRBJ2-7, with a weak D call TRBD2 (6 bases). The ends were cut back, 3 bases at V and 5 bases at J, with 11 bases in the middle. Germline CDR1 GTSNPN, CDR2 SVGIG (reference sequence). This CDR3 has 12 residues. In nucleotides, the CDR3 is TGTGCCTGGAGCAGCGGGTTTCACGAGCAGTACTTC. Its protein product is CAWSSGFHEQYF.

The V and J genes are TRBV5-1 and TRBJ2-4, with D unresolved. CDR3 length: 16 residues. The V gene's germline CDR1 is SGHRS and CDR2 YFSETQ. V was trimmed by 0 bases and J by 0 bases, leaving 10 bases between them. CDR3 nucleotides: TGCGCCAGCAGCTTGGATCCAGGTATAGCCAAAAACATTCAGTACTTC. Its protein product is CASSLDPGIAKNIQYF.

This clone appeared a single time. The rearrangement uses TRBV30 and TRBJ2-3, with 10 bases matching TRBD2. J lost 2 bases, V lost 0 bases, and 5 bases had no gene match. The CDR3 loop spans 16 amino acids. Germline V gene lookup returns CDR1 GTSNPN and CDR2 SVGIG (reference sequence). DNA for the CDR3: TGTGCCTGGAGTGTAACTAGCGGGGCCCTCACAGATACGCAGTATTTT. Its protein product is CAWSVTSGALTDTQYF.

This chain joins TRBV7-3 and TRBJ2-1, with 7 bases identical to TRBD2. Germline CDR1 SGHTA, CDR2 FQGTGA. The V segment lost 2 bases and the J segment 6 bases; nucleotides outside the gene matches: 10. This CDR3 spans 16 amino acids. CDR3: CASSLGSPSGRNEQFF. For the CDR3, the DNA is TGTGCCAGCAGCTTAGGGTCTCCTAGCGGACGCAATGAGCAGTTCTTC.

For the CDR3, the DNA is TGTGCCAGCAGGCGGGACTCAAATTCACCCCTCCACTTT. It encodes CASRRDSNSPLHF. The chain links TRBV6-5 to TRBJ1-6, with D possibly TRBD1 on 5 matching bases. Germline CDR1 is MNHEY and CDR2 is SVGAGI. The CDR3 runs to 13 residues. Trimming removed 6 bases from V and 7 bases from J, with 10 bases in between.

This clone was counted once. The chain uses TRBV7-9 and TRBJ2-5, with 7 bases fitting TRBD1. Gene TRBJ2-7 matches the end of the DNA better, so the J call may be wrong. CDR1 is SEHNR, CDR2 FQNEAQ, per germline (reference sequence). CDR3 length: 15 residues. This chain's CDR3 is CASSPEWDREYEQYF. In DNA, the CDR3 is TGTGCCAGCAGCCCTGAGTGGGACAGAGAATACGAGCAGTACTTC.

This rearrangement joins TRBV7-3 to TRBJ2-6; the D gene could be TRBD1 or TRBD2 (6 bases each). CDR1 and CDR2 from the germline V gene are SGHTA and FQGTGA. The CDR3 totals 20 residues. V lost 4 bases to trimming and J lost 4 bases, with 26 bases between them. CDR3 protein: CASSSMDSARGIVGANVLTF. The CDR3, as DNA: TGTGCCAGCAGCTCCATGGACAGTGCTCGCGGGATCGTCGGGGCCAACGTCCTGACTTTC. Complete variable domain (other parts from reference TRBV7-3 and TRBJ2-6): GAGVSQTPSNKVTEKGKYVELRCDPISGHTALYWYRQSLGQGPEFLIYFQGTGAADDSGLPNDRFFAVRPEGSVSTLKIQRTERGDSAVYLCASSSMDSARGIVGANVLTFGAGSRLTVL.

This clone was observed a few times. V and J are TRBV4-1 and TRBJ2-3; 7 positions agree with TRBD2. CDR1 is MGHRA and CDR2 is YSYEKL in the germline V gene. Germline trimming cut 1 base from V and 4 bases from J; bases unmatched to any gene: 8. This CDR3 has 16 amino acids. CDR3 loop: CASSQGGGGRADTQYF. DNA of the CDR3: TGCGCCAGCAGCCAAGGAGGCGGGGGAAGGGCAGATACGCAGTATTTT.